These 22 T cell receptor beta chains originate from one sample sequenced in a study of blood T cell repertoires in COVID-19. Profiling relied on immunoSEQ multiplex PCR, and the TCRdb table lists in-frame clones only, not all of them. The sample carries 40,000 to 50,000 clones, roughly 90% recorded once. Input material: peripheral blood. The origin of the receptors is a man between 65 and 85 years old with active COVID-19.

This clone came up once. The CDR3 DNA sequence: TGTGCCAGCAGCCAAGATGAGAGGACTAGGGGAAACATTCAGTACTTC. This codes for CASSQDERTRGNIQYF. The chain uses TRBV4-2 and TRBJ2-4, with 7 bases identical to TRBD2. V lost 0 bases, J lost 6 bases, and 8 bases stayed unmatched. Germline loops: CDR1 LGHNA, CDR2 YNFKEQ. The CDR3 is 16 residues long.

The chain recombines TRBV14 with TRBJ1-6; no firm D call. This CDR3 has 13 amino acids. Germline-derived CDR1 and CDR2 are SGHDN and FVKESK. V was trimmed by 4 bases and J by 10 bases, leaving 11 bases between them. CDR3 in DNA: TGTGCCAGCAGCCCCTGGAGAACGTCACCCCTCCACTTT. It specifies CASSPWRTSPLHF.

This chain links TRBV19 with TRBJ1-1; 9 bases are a match to TRBD1. Trimming took 6 bases from V and 0 from J; bases not matched to a gene: 5. The germline gives CDR1 LNHDA, CDR2 SQIVND (reference sequence). CDR3 length equals 15 residues. In DNA, the CDR3 is TGTGCCAGTAGCCCAAGACAGGGGGTGAACACTGAAGCTTTCTTT. Amino acids: CASSPRQGVNTEAFF. Variable domain in full (rest from reference TRBV19 and TRBJ1-1): DGGITQSPKYLFRKEGQNVTLSCEQNLNHDAMYWYRQDPGQGLRLIYYSQIVNDFQKGDIAEGYSVSREKKESFPLTVTSAQKNPTAFYLCASSPRQGVNTEAFFGQGTRLTVV.

In its sample, this clone was seen once. This sequence joins TRBV2 and TRBJ2-7; 8 bases are a match to TRBD1. In germline, CDR1 is SNHLY, CDR2 FYNNEI. V lost 4 bases, J lost 2 bases, and 4 bases stayed unmatched. This CDR3 has 14 amino acids. CDR3: CASSVGQGPYEQYF. The DNA of the CDR3 is TGTGCCAGCAGTGTTGGACAGGGCCCCTACGAGCAGTACTTC.

The chain combines TRBV19 with TRBJ1-1, with D perhaps matching TRBD1 (5 bases). Trimming left V 7 bases short and J 5 bases short, with 17 bases between. Germline CDR1 is LNHDA and CDR2 is SQIVND (reference sequence). This CDR3 is built from 14 residues. The CDR3 bases are TGTGCCAGTACCGGGAAGGGACTGAGGACTGAAGCTTTCTTT. The encoded protein is CASTGKGLRTEAFF.

This clone was counted once. The rearrangement uses TRBV27 and TRBJ1-1; no definite D call. The germline V and J ends were trimmed by 3 bases and 0 bases, with 5 bases remaining between them. Germline V gene lookup returns CDR1 MNHEY and CDR2 SMNVEV (reference sequence). This CDR3 has 13 amino acids. The CDR3 DNA is TGTGCCAGCAGTTTTACAGTGAACACTGAAGCTTTCTTT. Its translation: CASSFTVNTEAFF.

The chain employs TRBV19 and TRBJ2-1; no firm D call. V lost 6 bases to trimming and J lost 4 bases, with 4 bases between them. Germline loops: CDR1 LNHDA, CDR2 SQIVND (reference sequence). This CDR3 is 11 amino acids long. CDR3 coding DNA: TGTGCCAGTAGCGAGTACAATGAGCAGTTCTTC. It encodes CASSEYNEQFF. Full variable domain (missing parts from reference TRBV19 and TRBJ2-1): DGGITQSPKYLFRKEGQNVTLSCEQNLNHDAMYWYRQDPGQGLRLIYYSQIVNDFQKGDIAEGYSVSREKKESFPLTVTSAQKNPTAFYLCASSEYNEQFFGPGTRLTVL.

This clone was observed once. V usage is TRBV13 and J usage is TRBJ2-3; 11 nucleotides line up with TRBD2. The CDR3 spans 15 residues. V trimming: 6 bases; J trimming: 4 bases; junction bases outside the gene matches: 6. Germline-derived CDR1 and CDR2 are PRHDT and FYEKMQ (reference sequence). Here the CDR3 DNA reads TGTGCCAGCAGACCCCGACTAGCGGGATCAGATACGCAGTATTTT. Protein: CASRPRLAGSDTQYF.

V gene TRBV11-2 combines with J gene TRBJ2-1, with TRBD2 matching 14 bases. Germline loops: CDR1 SGHAT, CDR2 FQNNGV. There are 15 residues in the CDR3. The V and J ends lost 5 bases and 8 bases, in that order; junction bases with no gene match: 5. Here the CDR3 DNA reads TGTGCCAGCAGCCCCGGGACTAGCGGGAGCCATGAGCAGTTCTTC. This encodes CASSPGTSGSHEQFF. Combining the CDR3 with reference TRBV11-2 and TRBJ2-1 gives the whole variable domain EAGVAQSPRYKIIEKRQSVAFWCNPISGHATLYWYQQILGQGPKLLIQFQNNGVVDDSQLPKDRFSAERLKGVDSTLKIQPAKLEDSAVYLCASSPGTSGSHEQFFGPGTRLTVL.

This chain links TRBV27 with TRBJ2-4, with 7 bases matching TRBD1. V lost 5 bases, J lost 1 base, and 5 bases stayed unmatched. CDR3 length: 15 amino acids. Per the germline V gene, CDR1 is MNHEY and CDR2 is SMNVEV (reference sequence). The CDR3 nucleotides read TGTGCCAGCAGTGAAGGGGGCGGTGCCAAAAACATTCAGTACTTC. It codes for CASSEGGGAKNIQYF.

This chain uses TRBV19 with TRBJ1-5; the match to TRBD1 covers 7 bases. V gave up 6 bases and J gave up 0 bases; unmatched junction bases: 5. Germline values: CDR1 LNHDA, CDR2 SQIVND (reference sequence). The CDR3 is 15 amino acids. The CDR3 DNA sequence: TGTGCCAGTAGGCAGGGGGGATCTAGCAATCAGCCCCAGCATTTT. Its translation: CASRQGGSSNQPQHF.

CDR3 sequence (DNA): TGCGCCAGCAGCCAAGGACGGGGGTTCTACGAGCAGTACTTC. It specifies CASSQGRGFYEQYF. The chain carries TRBV4-1 and TRBJ2-7; maybe TRBD2 (6 bases). The V end was cut by 1 base, the J end by 3 bases, with 10 bases between. The CDR3 extends over 14 amino acids. Germline-derived CDR1 and CDR2 are MGHRA and YSYEKL.

CDR3 amino acids: CAWTGGANQPQHF. DNA for the CDR3: TGTGCCTGGACAGGGGGTGCCAATCAGCCCCAGCATTTT. The chain has TRBV30 and TRBJ1-5, with 7 positions matching TRBD1. CDR1 is GTSNPN and CDR2 is SVGIG in the germline V gene (reference sequence). The trim removed 4 bases at V and 3 bases at J, leaving 3 bases unmatched. CDR3 length: 13 amino acids.

This clone came up once. The chain has TRBV5-1 and TRBJ2-1; 9 bases are a match to TRBD1. CDR1 is SGHRS and CDR2 is YFSETQ in the germline V gene. Germline trimming cut 2 bases from V and 5 bases from J; bases unmatched to any gene: 5. The CDR3 extends over 15 amino acids. The CDR3 here is CASSFGQGLNNEQFF. CDR3 nucleotide sequence: TGCGCCAGCAGCTTCGGACAGGGGCTGAACAATGAGCAGTTCTTC.

This chain connects TRBV6-4 to TRBJ2-2; the D gene is possibly TRBD1 (5 bases). There are 14 residues in the CDR3. From germline, CDR1 is MRHNA and CDR2 SNTAGT. V gave up 5 bases and J gave up 5 bases, with 12 bases separating them. For the CDR3, the DNA is TGTGCCAGCAGTAAAGGGGCCGAGACCGGGGAGCTGTTTTTT. This sequence encodes CASSKGAETGELFF.

The rearrangement uses TRBV7-2 and TRBJ2-7, with D perhaps TRBD2 (7 bases). The CDR3 consists of 15 residues. The V gene lost 1 base and the J gene lost 3 bases, with 13 bases spanning the gap. The germline gives CDR1 SGHTA, CDR2 FQGNSA. CDR3 amino acids: CASSLEGGAGYEQYF. In DNA form, the CDR3 reads TGTGCCAGCAGCTTAGAAGGGGGGGCCGGCTACGAGCAGTACTTC.

The chain is built from TRBV6-5 and TRBJ2-1, with D possibly TRBD2 on 6 matching bases. The V end lost 5 bases, the J end lost 4 bases, and 9 bases lay between the germline ends. The CDR3 has 13 amino acids. CDR1 and CDR2 (germline): MNHEY, SVGAGI. CDR3 in amino acids: CASSRREYNEQFF. The CDR3 coding sequence is TGTGCCAGCAGTCGCCGGGAGTACAATGAGCAGTTCTTC.

The CDR3 DNA reads TGTGCCAGCAGCTTCTTAGCGGGGGTTTCCAATGAGCAGTTCTTC. Its protein product is CASSFLAGVSNEQFF. The chain joins TRBV7-3 to TRBJ2-1; the match to TRBD2 covers 9 bases. The CDR3 has 15 amino acids. Trimming removed 3 bases from V and 6 bases from J; junction bases left unmatched: 6. Per the germline V gene, CDR1 is SGHTA and CDR2 is FQGTGA.

As regards this clone: A junction boundary mismatches the germline segment, possibly from a read error. This chain uses TRBV28 with TRBJ2-7, with 7 bases matching TRBD1. Germline-derived CDR1 and CDR2 are MDHEN and SYDVKM. This CDR3 region has 12 residues. CDR3 in amino acids: CASSDEGAPRAF. The CDR3 DNA is TGTGCCAGTTCGGACGAGGGGGCCCCTCGGGCCTTC.

The chain couples TRBV6-5 to TRBJ2-4; 10 bases agree with TRBD1. Germline-derived CDR1 and CDR2 are MNHEY and SVGAGI. The CDR3 covers 15 residues. Trimming cost V 6 bases and J 4 bases; bases outside gene matches: 6. Here the CDR3 DNA reads TGTGCCAGCAGCGCGACAGGGGGCTCGAAAAACATTCAGTACTTC. Amino acid sequence: CASSATGGSKNIQYF.

The genes are TRBV18 and TRBJ1-1, with a tentative D call TRBD1 (6 bases). This CDR3 has 16 amino acids. Germline CDR1 is KGHSH and CDR2 is LQKENI. V was trimmed by 1 base and J by 0 bases, leaving 12 bases between them. This CDR3 is CASSPRRTDLNTEAFF. CDR3 nucleotide sequence: TGTGCCAGCTCACCACGCCGGACAGATCTGAACACTGAAGCTTTCTTT.

The chain has TRBV6-2 or TRBV6-3 and TRBJ1-5, with 11 nucleotides matching TRBD1. This CDR3 has 16 amino acids. CDR1 and CDR2 from the germline V gene are MNHEY and SVGEGT. Trimming cost V 2 bases and J 5 bases; bases outside gene matches: 5. Written as DNA, the CDR3 is TGTGCCAGCAGTTACGCCCGGGACAGGGGGTATCAGCCCCAGCATTTT. Protein: CASSYARDRGYQPQHF.